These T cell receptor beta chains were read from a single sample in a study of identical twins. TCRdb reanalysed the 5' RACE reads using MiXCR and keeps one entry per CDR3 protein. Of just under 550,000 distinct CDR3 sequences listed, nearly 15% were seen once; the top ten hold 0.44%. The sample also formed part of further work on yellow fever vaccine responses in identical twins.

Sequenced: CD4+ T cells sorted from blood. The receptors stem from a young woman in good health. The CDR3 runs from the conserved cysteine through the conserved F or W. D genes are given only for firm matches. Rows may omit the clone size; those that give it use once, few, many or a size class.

TGCAGTGTATCGCTGACTAGCGGGGCGAATGAGCAGTTCTTC CSVSLTSGANEQFF TRBJ2-1 TRBV20-1 NA TRBD2
TGTGCCAGCAGTGAATGGGGGGGTCCTGGGGCCAACGTCCTGACTTTC CASSEWGGPGANVLTF TRBJ2-6 TRBV25-1 many TRBD2
TGCAGCGTTGAAAGACATAACGAGCAGTACTTC CSVERHNEQYF TRBJ2-7 TRBV29-1 many NA
TGTGCTAGTGGTTTGGGCTCGGACGTTAACTATGGCTACACCTTC CASGLGSDVNYGYTF TRBJ1-2 TRBV12-5 few NA
TGTGCCAGCAGTTACTTTCTCCTTCGACAGGGGGTATCGGTTACTGAAGCTTTCTTT CASSYFLLRQGVSVTEAFF TRBJ1-1 TRBV6-5 few TRBD1
TGTGCCAGCAAGTTTTCCGGTTTAAATGGAAACACCATATATTTT CASKFSGLNGNTIYF TRBJ1-3 TRBV12-3/TRBV12-4 many NA
TGTGCCAGCTCACCACCCGGGGTTTCGGGGGAGCAGTTCTTC CASSPPGVSGEQFF TRBJ2-1 TRBV18 NA NA
TGTGCCAGCAGGAAAGGACAGGGCGGGGAGACCCAGTACTTC CASRKGQGGETQYF TRBJ2-5 TRBV2 few TRBD1
TGTGCCAGCAGCTTAGACAGGGGGCCATCCTACGAGCAGTACTTC CASSLDRGPSYEQYF TRBJ2-7 TRBV7-6 many TRBD1
TGTGCCAGCAGCAAAGGGCCAGGGAGACTGAACACTGAAGCTTTCTTT CASSKGPGRLNTEAFF TRBJ1-1 TRBV21-1 few NA
TGTGCCAGCAGCGTTTTTCGGGGGAGATATAACAATGAGCAGTTCTTC CASSVFRGRYNNEQFF TRBJ2-1 TRBV7-8 NA NA
TGTGCCAGCAGCCCCGGGACAGCATCCTACAATGAGCAGTTCTTC CASSPGTASYNEQFF TRBJ2-1 TRBV28 few TRBD1
TGTGCCACCAGTGATTTATTCCCAGGTGAAGACAATGAGCAGTTCTTC CATSDLFPGEDNEQFF TRBJ2-1 TRBV24-1 NA NA
TGTGCCATCAGAAACGCGGCTGGGGTGGAACCCCTCCACTTT CAIRNAAGVEPLHF TRBJ1-6 TRBV10-3 NA NA
TGTGCCAGCAGTCGCCGAGGGAGTGGCCAAGAGTACGAGCAGTACTTC CASSRRGSGQEYEQYF TRBJ2-7 TRBV3-1 NA NA
TGTGCCAGCAGCCTAAACTTTCCCGTCACAGGGAGAAATCAGCCCCAGCATTTT CASSLNFPVTGRNQPQHF TRBJ1-5 TRBV5-6 NA NA
TGTGCCAGCAAGGTTTCCCTTGCCGGGGAGCTGTTTTTT CASKVSLAGELFF TRBJ2-2 TRBV2 NA NA
TGTGCCAGCAGCTTTAGGTTCGGACAGGGGGGAACCTACGAGCAGTACTTC CASSFRFGQGGTYEQYF TRBJ2-7 TRBV5-5 few TRBD1
TGTGCCAGCACCCGAAACGAGGCACAATCCCACGAGCAGTACTTC CASTRNEAQSHEQYF TRBJ2-7 TRBV6-1 few NA
TGTGCCAGCAGTTTAGGGCCTGGGGAGGGATCCTACGAGCAGTACTTC CASSLGPGEGSYEQYF TRBJ2-7 TRBV12-3/TRBV12-4 NA TRBD2
TGTGCCACCAGGGCAGGGGGCCGTGAAAAACTGTTTTTT CATRAGGREKLFF TRBJ1-4 TRBV15 NA TRBD1
TGTGCCAGCAGTTTATCGGGGTACTTC CASSLSGYF TRBJ2-5 TRBV27 few NA
TGTGCCAGCAGCCGCCAGTTCCCCAGCTACAATGAGCAGTTCTTC CASSRQFPSYNEQFF TRBJ2-1 TRBV7-9 NA NA
TGTGCCAGCAGCCCACCGTGGGGAACCGGGGAGCTGTTTTTT CASSPPWGTGELFF TRBJ2-2 TRBV11-1 NA NA
TGCAGTGCTAGAGGGACTAGCGGGGGGGTTGGTGGCACCGGGGAGCTGTTTTTT CSARGTSGGVGGTGELFF TRBJ2-2 TRBV20-1 NA TRBD2
TGTGCCAGCAGCCCGAGGACTAGCGGCCCCCAAGAGACCCAGTACTTC CASSPRTSGPQETQYF TRBJ2-5 TRBV3-1 few TRBD2
TGTGCCAGCAGTTTAACGGATCACAATGAGCAGTTCTTC CASSLTDHNEQFF TRBJ2-1 TRBV12-3/TRBV12-4 NA NA
TGTGCCACCAACGGAGGGATAGCGGGGACCCCCTCCTACAATGAGCAGTTCTTC CATNGGIAGTPSYNEQFF TRBJ2-1 TRBV10-3 few TRBD2
TGTGCCATCAGTGAGTCAGTGGCGGGGCAAGAGACCCAGTACTTC CAISESVAGQETQYF TRBJ2-5 TRBV10-3 NA NA
TGCAGTGCTACCCCGTTGCCAGGTAGACTGCCTAGCACAGATACGCAGTATTTT CSATPLPGRLPSTDTQYF TRBJ2-3 TRBV20-1 many NA
TGTGCCAGCAGATCCCCCGGGACAGGGCTTAATGGCTACACCTTC CASRSPGTGLNGYTF TRBJ1-2 TRBV3-1 NA TRBD1
TGTGCCACCAGTGAGTCGGGACTAGCGGGAGCTGTTGACGAGCAGTACTTC CATSESGLAGAVDEQYF TRBJ2-7 TRBV24-1 NA TRBD2
TGTGCCACCCGTAGCGGGAGGGGAGGCACAGATACGCAGTATTTT CATRSGRGGTDTQYF TRBJ2-3 TRBV24-1 NA TRBD2
TGCGCCAGCAGCCAAGATTGGGATTACTGGGATACTGAAGCTTTCTTT CASSQDWDYWDTEAFF TRBJ1-1 TRBV4-1 NA NA
TGCGCCAGCAGCCTAGGACTGGCGGGTCAAAACATTCAGTACTTC CASSLGLAGQNIQYF TRBJ2-4 TRBV5-1 few NA
TGTGCCAGCAGACCTTCGGGACAGCATACGCAGTATTTT CASRPSGQHTQYF TRBJ2-3 TRBV12-3/TRBV12-4 few TRBD1
TGTGCCAGCACCTACACTGAAGCTTTCTTT CASTYTEAFF TRBJ1-1 TRBV6-5 NA NA
TGTGCCAGCAGCTTAAGCTCCGGGACCGCGGGCCAAGAGACCCAGTACTTC CASSLSSGTAGQETQYF TRBJ2-5 TRBV7-3 few NA
TGTGCCAGCAGTTTATCTCTGGGGGCCGTTCACACCGGGGAGCTGTTTTTT CASSLSLGAVHTGELFF TRBJ2-2 TRBV28 NA NA
TGCGCCAGCACGGAGGCTAGCGGGACCGTTGAGCAGTTCTTC CASTEASGTVEQFF TRBJ2-1 TRBV5-1 few TRBD2
TGCAGTGCTTACAGCGTGGGGGAGACCCAGTACTTC CSAYSVGETQYF TRBJ2-5 TRBV20-1 NA NA
TGTGCCAGCAGTCCGACAGGGTCTAGCAATCAGCCCCAGCATTTT CASSPTGSSNQPQHF TRBJ1-5 TRBV12-3/TRBV12-4 few TRBD1
TGTGCCAGCAGTTTTCGGCGACTAGCGGGTGAGCAGTTCTTC CASSFRRLAGEQFF TRBJ2-1 TRBV28 few TRBD2
TGCGCCAGCAGCTTGTCGGCGGGGGCCGGGGAGCTGTTTTTT CASSLSAGAGELFF TRBJ2-2 TRBV5-1 NA TRBD2
TGCGCCAGCAGCTTGGATGGCGGGAGCGGGGCAGATACGCAGTATTTT CASSLDGGSGADTQYF TRBJ2-3 TRBV5-1 few TRBD2
TGTGCCAGTAGTAACCGGGACAGGGGGTTTTATACTGAAGCTTTCTTT CASSNRDRGFYTEAFF TRBJ1-1 TRBV19 NA TRBD1
TGTGCCAGCAGTCCTAGCTCAAACCCGGGAGTCTACGAGCAGTACTTC CASSPSSNPGVYEQYF TRBJ2-7 TRBV12-3/TRBV12-4 NA NA
TGCAGTGCGTCGCCTACTAGGGGAGCTACCGATACGCAGTATTTT CSASPTRGATDTQYF TRBJ2-3 TRBV20-1 NA NA
TGTGCCAGCAGCTTAGAACGGGTCCTGGAGACCCAGTACTTC CASSLERVLETQYF TRBJ2-5 TRBV11-2 few NA
TGTGCCAGCAGCTTAAGGGCAGTTTCCTACAATGAGCAGTTCTTC CASSLRAVSYNEQFF TRBJ2-1 TRBV7-3 few NA
TGCGCCAGCAGAGATGGACTAGCGGGGGGCAGGGAGACCCAGTACTTC CASRDGLAGGRETQYF TRBJ2-5 TRBV5-1 NA TRBD2
TGTGCCAGCAGTCGAAACGGGGGGAGCTCCTACAATGAGCAGTTCTTC CASSRNGGSSYNEQFF TRBJ2-1 TRBV11-2 few TRBD2
TGCAGTGCTAAGGGGGTGACTAATGAAAAACTGTTTTTT CSAKGVTNEKLFF TRBJ1-4 TRBV20-1 NA NA
TGTGCCAGCAGGTCGGACAGGGGGAACACCGGGGAGCTGTTTTTT CASRSDRGNTGELFF TRBJ2-2 TRBV6-1 few TRBD1
TGTGCCAGCAGTTTAGGTCCCCCCTGGCGGGAGTCCTTCACAGATACGCAGTATTTT CASSLGPPWRESFTDTQYF TRBJ2-3 TRBV28 NA TRBD2
TGTGCCAGCTCACTACGCAGGGCGAACACCGGGGAGCTGTTTTTT CASSLRRANTGELFF TRBJ2-2 TRBV18 NA NA
TGTGCCAGCAGCGTAGCCCGGACGCAGTATTTT CASSVARTQYF TRBJ2-3 TRBV9 NA NA
TGTGCCAGCAGCAAAGCGGGCACGGGACGGAGCTCCTACGAGCAGTACTTC CASSKAGTGRSSYEQYF TRBJ2-7 TRBV21-1 few NA